This TCR beta chain derives from a study of cytotoxic CD8 clonotypes in ibrutinib-treated CLL (TCRdb year 2021). With respect to the entire study: The cohort included roughly 15 treatment-naive and approximately twelve relapsed/refractory patients; 17 were IGHV unmutated. Of the 90 or so people in the trial, about 27 had longitudinal samples available. Cryopreserved peripheral blood mononuclear cells were collected before treatment, at response, and at either disease progression or sustained remission. Patients were still on ibrutinib when every remission and progressive disease sample was collected. Responses were partial in roughly 25 patients and complete in 2; after median approximately 67 months follow-up, roughly 14 stayed in remission and 12 progressed. An average of 255,043 productive templates and around 100,000 productive rearrangements was obtained per sample. Response samples were taken after a median of approximately a year on treatment, ranging from about 6 to 40 months. Here is what the overall study found, with its caveats: Public clonotypes were rare and either shrank or stayed stable during treatment, and the rise in clonality at ibrutinib response reflected expansion of private clonotypes. Baseline clonality was found to be higher than that of age-matched healthy donors and was strongly correlated with circulating CD8+ T-cell counts. An increase in clonality was observed at ibrutinib response, with clonality remaining stable during sustained remission and falling back toward baseline at progression. Sampling times were not matched between sustained-remission and progressing patients, and lymph node repertoires were not studied.

With regard to this clone: Its recognized antigen is unknown. Per-base quality was not reported, and no clone a single base away is much larger than it. Other DNA sequences in this specimen translate into the identical CDR3.

The sample's time point label, decoded: roughly 2 years on ibrutinib. For TCR beta library preparation, 1.5 to 2.5 micrograms of genomic DNA was extracted from cryopreserved PBMCs. Longitudinal blood samples from CLL patients on ibrutinib monotherapy underwent high-throughput TCR beta sequencing. The patients took part in an open-label, single-center phase 2 trial of ibrutinib monotherapy. On a MiSeq, deep resolution sequencing aimed for a depth between 1 in 1 million and 1 in 200,000 T cells, with each clonotype covered around 10x on average. TCR beta libraries were generated with the immunoSEQ hsTCRB Kit. In the original analysis: Data were analyzed with ImmunoSEQ Data Assistant and ImmunoSEQ Analyzer, with V, D and J genes assigned per IMGT definitions. Clonality was computed as one minus normalized Shannon entropy of productive rearrangement frequencies, ranging from 0 to 1. Public clonotype analysis was restricted to overrepresented clonotypes comprising at least 0.05% of each patient's repertoire. Thirteen age-matched healthy donor repertoires from immuneACCESS served as clonality controls. TCRdb carries this immuneACCESS record with in-frame sequences only. Its versions omit some clonotypes, under half of them owing to an unresolved V gene in the studies checked, with the rest unexplained. V, J and clone size reflect that table, while D and trimming were determined from the DNA. Across this sample there are 100,000 to 150,000 clones, with 70% to 90% seen only once. The ten largest clonotypes hold over 2% of the sample.

From cysteine to phenylalanine, the CDR3 is 14 amino acids long. This entry keeps only the CDR3 DNA: 42 bases, framed from base 1. Reading the germline V gene gives CDR1 SQVTM and CDR2 ANQGSEA. Trimmed from V: 6 bases; trimmed from J: 0 bases; junction bases lacking a gene match: 6. This receptor chain uses TRBV29-1 and TRBJ2-3, and 7 junctional nucleotides match TRBD1. Specimen: PBMCs, collected after 24 months of ibrutinib treatment. This receptor was identified in a human donor with chronic lymphocytic leukemia. The DNA sequence reads TGCAGCGTCGCACCGGGACAGAGCACAGATACGCAGTATTTT. The translation is CSVAPGQSTDTQYF.